This T cell receptor (beta chain) was recovered during a study of cytomegalovirus exposure and HLA in healthy donors. Sequenced by immunoSEQ multiplex PCR; TCRdb stores in-frame clones only, minus some. This sample has approximately 180,000 clones, with about 83% found just once. CDR3 length: 14 residues. Trimming removed 0 bases at V and 2 bases at J, with 8 bases between. Germline-derived CDR1 and CDR2 are MNHEY and SMNVEV (reference sequence). The chain couples TRBV27 to TRBJ2-7; TRBD1 is a possible D gene (5 bases). Sequences were obtained from PBMCs. The sequence came from a young woman in good health and CMV-seronegative. CDR3 in amino acids: CASSLSARAYEQYF. CDR3 DNA sequence: TGTGCCAGCAGTTTATCCGCCAGGGCCTACGAGCAGTACTTC.